Listed here are 11 T cell receptor beta chains from one sample, sequenced in a study of shared clonotypes between healthy human individuals. Clones were read by immunoSEQ multiplex PCR, and TCRdb kept only the in-frame ones, dropping some. The data contain roughly 1.5 million clones, 95% to 99% of them singletons. Sequencing was carried out using naive CD4+ T cells sorted from blood. As for subset: CD45RA+ positively selected. The receptors stem from a man aged 25 to 45 in good health.

The gene calls are TRBV27 and TRBJ2-4; D is possibly TRBD1 (6 bases). The germline CDR1 and CDR2 sequences are MNHEY and SMNVEV (reference sequence). Deletions cut 4 bases from V and 0 bases from J, with 10 bases between. The CDR3 spans 15 residues. CDR3 loop: CASSSRTVAKNIQYF. CDR3 sequence (DNA): TGTGCCAGCAGTTCCCGGACAGTAGCCAAAAACATTCAGTACTTC.

This rearrangement joins TRBV7-9 to TRBJ2-7, with D unresolved. V was clipped by 1 base and J by 6 bases, with 10 bases between them. The CDR3 extends over 13 amino acids. Germline loops: CDR1 SEHNR, CDR2 FQNEAQ (reference sequence). The CDR3 DNA sequence: TGTGCCAGCAGCTTAGTCGGGTCCCCCGAGCAGTACTTC. Protein product: CASSLVGSPEQYF.

The chain couples TRBV11-2 to TRBJ1-2; D remains ambiguous. The CDR3 sequence is 14 residues long. Germline-derived CDR1 and CDR2 are SGHAT and FQNNGV. With 2 bases removed from V and 1 base from J, the gap between germline ends came to 8 bases. The CDR3 reads CASSLLGHNYGYTF. CDR3 sequence (DNA): TGTGCCAGCAGCTTACTTGGGCATAACTATGGCTACACCTTC.

This clone was seen only once. The chain recombines TRBV7-2 with TRBJ2-2; 9 bases fit TRBD1. The CDR3 is 15 amino acids. The trim removed 5 bases at V and 2 bases at J, leaving 3 bases unmatched. The germline CDR1 and CDR2 sequences are SGHTA and FQGNSA. The CDR3 spells CASSRTGVNTGELFF. CDR3 in DNA: TGTGCCAGCAGCAGGACAGGGGTCAACACCGGGGAGCTGTTTTTT.

The gene calls are TRBV5-1 and TRBJ2-1, with D possibly being TRBD2 (6 bases). The V gene's germline CDR1 is SGHRS and CDR2 YFSETQ. Deletions cut 4 bases from V and 4 bases from J, with 12 bases between. The CDR3 length is 14 residues. CDR3 nucleotides: TGCGCCAGCAGCGCAGCACTAGCTTACAATGAGCAGTTCTTC. It specifies CASSAALAYNEQFF.

V is TRBV2 and J is TRBJ1-1; D call uncertain. The CDR3 covers 13 residues. Looked up from germline, CDR1 is SNHLY and CDR2 is FYNNEI. Trimming took 3 bases from V and 1 from J, leaving 6 bases between them. The CDR3 sequence is CASSDNRNTEAFF. CDR3 nucleotides: TGTGCCAGCAGTGACAACAGGAACACTGAAGCTTTCTTT.

This clone was counted a single time. This rearrangement joins TRBV9 to TRBJ2-7; the D gene is possibly TRBD2 (7 bases). CDR3 size: 15 residues. The V end lost 8 bases, the J end lost 2 bases, and 20 bases lay between the germline ends. CDR1 is SGDLS and CDR2 is YYNGEE in the germline V gene. The chain's CDR3 is CASTGGPTRAYEQYF. In DNA, the CDR3 is TGTGCCAGTACGGGGGGCCCCACACGAGCCTACGAGCAGTACTTC.

This chain connects TRBV6-5 to TRBJ2-1; 10 nucleotides line up with TRBD2. V trimming: 4 bases; J trimming: 2 bases; junction bases outside the gene matches: 5. This CDR3 contains 16 residues. Germline V lookup: CDR1 MNHEY, CDR2 SVGAGI. The DNA of the CDR3 is TGTGCCAGCAGTTCTCAGCGGGAGGGCCCCTACAATGAGCAGTTCTTC. This codes for CASSSQREGPYNEQFF.

J is TRBJ2-7 and V is TRBV7-8; 10 nucleotides match TRBD2. This CDR3 contains 15 residues. The junction had 7 bases not matched to a gene; V was cut back by 1 base and J by 7 bases. The germline CDR1 and CDR2 sequences are SGHVS and FQNEAQ. CDR3 sequence (DNA): TGTGCCAGCAGCTTAGTCCTAGCGGGAGTGCGGGAGCAGTACTTC. Translation gives CASSLVLAGVREQYF.

This clone was observed a single time. The rearrangement joins TRBV7-9 to TRBJ1-2; D is unresolved. V lost 7 bases, J lost 6 bases, and 6 bases lay in between. The CDR3 consists of 10 residues. Germline values: CDR1 SEHNR, CDR2 FQNEAQ (reference sequence). The CDR3 loop is CASTVDGYTF. DNA for the CDR3: TGTGCCAGCACCGTCGATGGCTACACCTTC.

The V and J genes are TRBV18 and TRBJ2-7, with 10 bases aligning to TRBD2. Losses at the gene ends were 6 bases for V and 4 bases for J; bases not matched to a gene: 12. CDR1 is KGHSH and CDR2 is LQKENI in the germline V gene. The CDR3 extends over 16 amino acids. The CDR3 nucleotides read TGTGCCAGCTCGCCTGCAGCCGGGACTAGCGCGTACGAGCAGTACTTC. It translates to CASSPAAGTSAYEQYF.